This TCR beta chain was found in a study of early T cells in non-severe SARS-CoV-2 infection. Germline CDR1 MNHEY, CDR2 SMNVEV (reference sequence). Trimming removed 4 bases at V and 1 base at J, with 17 bases between. The CDR3 has 17 amino acids. This clonotype was seen repeatedly, ten times or more. Individually, cDNA molecules had unique molecular identifiers attached to them. One entry per CDR3 protein, called by TCRdb with MiXCR from the 5' RACE reads. The sample includes about 100,000 distinct CDR3 sequences, around 10% of them seen just once. Specimen: whole blood. This TCR was recovered from an adult who was a healthcare worker with PCR-confirmed SARS-CoV-2 infection or an uninfected control (not recorded which). The V call is TRBV27, the J call TRBJ1-5; D is perhaps TRBD1 (6 bases). CDR3 DNA: TGTGCCAGCAGTTCGATAACAGGGTTCGGAAGCAATCAGCCCCAGCATTTT. Protein product: CASSSITGFGSNQPQHF.